This T cell receptor beta chain was recovered during a study of shared clonotypes between healthy human individuals. Germline values: CDR1 MDHEN, CDR2 SYDVKM. Trimming removed 3 bases from V and 2 bases from J, with 14 bases in between. CDR3 length: 15 amino acids. Per the original data handling: There were no quality scores in the junction-only immunoSEQ sequences, so filtering differed. Clones were sequenced by immunoSEQ multiplex PCR, and TCRdb holds only the in-frame ones, with some missing. The D gene and trimming were derived from the DNA, and the V and J assignments and clone size from that table. Of fewer than 3 million clones detected, less than 95% appear once; the ten largest clones hold around 0.38%.

This clonotype was obtained from a young man in good health. Some clones in this sample may be carry-over from other donors' samples. Sequenced material: naive CD4+ T cells from PBMCs. Subset here: CD45RA+ positively selected. This chain joins TRBV28 and TRBJ2-7; D is perhaps TRBD2 (6 bases). CDR3 DNA sequence: TGTGCCAGCAGTTTTTTGTTGGGAGGCCCCTACGAGCAGTACTTC. Translating gives CASSFLLGGPYEQYF. Based on the CDR3 plus reference TRBV28 and TRBJ2-7, the full variable domain is DVKVTQSSRYLVKRTGEKVFLECVQDMDHENMFWYRQDPGLGLRLIYFSYDVKMKEKGDIPEGYSVSREKKERFSLILESASTNQTSMYLCASSFLLGGPYEQYFGPGTRLTVT.